This record covers a single T cell receptor (beta chain). Seattle enrolled patients during active infection and tracked them longitudinally. This entry belongs to a study of blood T cell repertoires in COVID-19. The assay was immunoSEQ multiplex PCR, and TCRdb's table has in-frame clones only and misses some. Seen here are roughly 200,000 clones, 81% observed once, and the top ten hold 11%. Sequencing input: peripheral blood. The TCR comes from a woman aged 40 to 55 with COVID-19, enrolled during active disease.

CDR3: CASSSNSGTSGRWVTGELFF. The DNA of the CDR3 is TGTGCCAGCAGTTCAAACTCCGGGACTAGCGGGAGGTGGGTCACCGGGGAGCTGTTTTTT. The J gene is TRBJ2-2, the V gene TRBV28; 15 nucleotides align to TRBD2. The CDR3 runs to 20 residues. V trimming: 4 bases; J trimming: 4 bases; junction bases outside the gene matches: 13. CDR1 is MDHEN, CDR2 SYDVKM, per germline.